This TCR beta chain was found in a study of shared clonotypes between healthy human individuals. Deep was the level at which the assay was run. Here immunoSEQ multiplex PCR was the method, and the copy in TCRdb shows in-frame clones only, minus some. The sample has over 2 million clones, 85% to 95% seen once; the top ten hold approximately 0.39%. This clone was seen once. CD4+ cells were split into CD45RA+ naive and CD45RA-negative memory subsets. The CDR3 totals 14 residues. The germline CDR1 and CDR2 sequences are LNHDA and SQIVND (reference sequence). Trimming shortened V by 1 base and J by 3 bases, and 10 bases separated the two germline ends.

The clonotype originates from a man younger than 35 in good health. Some clones in this sample may be carry-over from other donors' samples. Sequences were obtained from naive CD4+ T cells from PBMCs. The subset denotes: CD45RA+ positively selected. The chain is built from TRBV19 and TRBJ2-7; tentatively, D is TRBD2 (6 bases). For the CDR3, the DNA is TGTGCCAGTAGTATAGTAGGCGGGGACTACGAGCAGTACTTC. Translating it yields CASSIVGGDYEQYF.